This T cell receptor beta chain was recovered during a study of blood T cells in healthy people across ages. The authors ran a second PCR of about 6 to 11 cycles using a sample-barcoded 5' primer and a J-beta primer mix. TCRdb redid the calling of the 5' RACE reads with MiXCR, one entry per CDR3 protein. The sample holds about 970,000 distinct CDR3 sequences, roughly 51% seen once. This clonotype was detected a few times. This clonotype originated in a woman aged 60-75 years in good health. Material for sequencing was blood.

The CDR3 sequence: CASSFSGNYEQYF. The CDR3 DNA is TGTGCCAGCAGTTTTTCAGGTAACTACGAGCAGTACTTC. The J gene is TRBJ2-7, the V gene TRBV27, with unresolved D. CDR3 length: 13 residues. Germline CDR1 reads MNHEY; CDR2 reads SMNVEV (reference sequence). V was clipped by 3 bases and J by 3 bases, with 9 bases between them.